What follows describes a single T cell receptor beta chain. This sample was taken from a study of T-cell reconstitution after alpha-beta-depleted transplantation in children. Preparation of the TCRbeta library was carried out with unique molecular identifiers. TCRdb reprocessed the PCR reads via MiXCR and lists one record per CDR3 protein. There are 100,000 or so distinct CDR3 sequences in the sample; roughly 15% occur only once, and around a fifth lies in the top ten. V gave up 5 bases and J gave up 4 bases, with 9 bases separating them. Germline assignment: CDR1 SGHAT and CDR2 FQNNGV. The CDR3 spans 13 residues.

The rearrangement joins TRBV11-2 to TRBJ2-1, with D uncertain. Here the sequenced sample was PBMCs, mostly from graft donor cells, taken 180 days after TCRalphabeta/CD19-depleted stem cell transplant. The TCR was taken from a male patient between 2 and 9 years old who had a stem cell transplant for acute lymphoblastic leukemia, so the T cells may come from the graft donor. The CDR3 nucleotides read TGTGCCAGCAGCCGACCCACGTACAATGAGCAGTTCTTC. Translating it yields CASSRPTYNEQFF.